Below, 24 T cell receptor beta chains from the same sample are listed, as sequenced in a study of technical replicates of blood from several donors. The method was immunoSEQ multiplex PCR; TCRdb's version includes in-frame clones alone and lacks a portion of them. The repertoire holds 70,000 to 90,000 clones, roughly 94% seen once, with about 0.38% in the top ten. What was sequenced was T cells isolated from PBMCs. The receptors shown here come from a human donor in good health.

This clone was seen a single time. This chain connects TRBV29-1 to TRBJ1-2; no firm D call. The CDR3 loop spans 17 amino acids. Per the germline V gene, CDR1 is SQVTM and CDR2 is ANQGSEA. V was pared by 3 bases and J by 4 bases, with 24 bases between. The DNA for the CDR3 is TGCAGCGTTGATAGTCATGCCGAGGGTATGGGCGTCTATGGCTACACCTTC. It codes for CSVDSHAEGMGVYGYTF.

The gene calls are TRBV6-1 and TRBJ1-2, with no clear D. Germline V gives CDR1 MNHNS, CDR2 SASEGT. This CDR3 spans 13 amino acids. V was clipped by 2 bases and J by 4 bases, with 8 bases between them. For the CDR3, the DNA is TGTGCCAGCAGTGAACGGACTGTCTATGGCTACACCTTC. It translates to CASSERTVYGYTF.

This sequence joins TRBV2 and TRBJ2-7, with D possibly matching TRBD1 (6 bases). V lost 5 bases and J 3 bases, leaving 11 bases between the germline ends. The CDR3 length is 13 residues. Germline CDR1 reads SNHLY; CDR2 reads FYNNEI. CDR3 in DNA: TGTGCCAGCAGTAGGACAGACAACTACGAGCAGTACTTC. Translation: CASSRTDNYEQYF.

The rearrangement links TRBV29-1 to TRBJ2-5, with D possibly matching TRBD1 (5 bases). Trimming left V 3 bases short and J 6 bases short, with 11 bases between. The germline V gene has CDR1 SQVTM and CDR2 ANQGSEA. CDR3 size: 12 residues. The CDR3 DNA is TGCAGCGTTGATTCAGGGAAGAAGACCCAGTACTTC. Its protein product is CSVDSGKKTQYF. The whole variable domain, filled in from reference TRBV29-1 and TRBJ2-5, reads SAVISQKPSRDICQRGTSLTIQCQVDSQVTMMFWYRQQPGQSLTLIATANQGSEATYESGFVIDKFPISRPNLTFSTLTVSNMSPEDSSIYLCSVDSGKKTQYFGPGTRLLVL.

The chain has TRBV5-1 and TRBJ1-2; TRBD1 matches 7 bases. The trim removed 4 bases at V and 3 bases at J, leaving 6 bases unmatched. Germline V lookup: CDR1 SGHRS, CDR2 YFSETQ. This CDR3 spans 14 amino acids. For the CDR3, the DNA is TGCGCCAGCAGCCTGACAGGGTTCGACTATGGCTACACCTTC. It is translated as CASSLTGFDYGYTF.

The genes are TRBV9 and TRBJ2-7; D is possibly TRBD1 (5 bases). V was cut by 0 bases and J by 3 bases, with 13 bases left in between. The CDR3 spans 15 residues. Germline V CDR1 and CDR2: SGDLS, YYNGEE. CDR3 sequence (DNA): TGTGCCAGCAGCGTAGATGGACAAGCTAACTACGAGCAGTACTTC. Amino acids: CASSVDGQANYEQYF.

The chain is built from TRBV19 and TRBJ2-1; TRBD2 agrees at 12 bases. Germline CDR1 and CDR2: LNHDA and SQIVND (reference sequence). V lost 4 bases, J lost 4 bases, and 8 bases stayed unmatched. The CDR3 has 17 residues. The CDR3 loop reads CASSTRLAGVSYNEQFF. DNA for the CDR3: TGTGCCAGTAGTACCCGACTAGCGGGAGTGTCTTACAATGAGCAGTTCTTC. The variable domain in full, completed from reference TRBV19 and TRBJ2-1, reads DGGITQSPKYLFRKEGQNVTLSCEQNLNHDAMYWYRQDPGQGLRLIYYSQIVNDFQKGDIAEGYSVSREKKESFPLTVTSAQKNPTAFYLCASSTRLAGVSYNEQFFGPGTRLTVL.

The chain carries TRBV7-4 and TRBJ2-1, with TRBD2 identical over 8 bases. The germline V gene has CDR1 SGHVT and CDR2 SQSDAQ. The CDR3 runs 19 residues. V trimming: 2 bases; J trimming: 2 bases; junction bases outside the gene matches: 14. CDR3 region: CASSLNLHRAGVPYNEQFF. CDR3 bases: TGTGCCAGCAGCTTAAATCTACATAGAGCGGGAGTCCCCTACAATGAGCAGTTCTTC.

V usage is TRBV11-2 and J usage is TRBJ2-7, with 7 bases matching TRBD2. Germline V gives CDR1 SGHAT, CDR2 FQNNGV. The CDR3 runs 15 residues. V was clipped by 3 bases and J by 3 bases; unmatched bases: 8. The CDR3 loop reads CASSFKPGDYYEQYF. CDR3 DNA sequence: TGTGCCAGCAGCTTCAAGCCGGGGGACTACTACGAGCAGTACTTC.

The genes are TRBV6-5 and TRBJ1-5; the D is unclear. The CDR3 runs to 14 residues. The V end was cut by 5 bases, the J end by 5 bases, with 13 bases between. Germline CDR1 is MNHEY and CDR2 is SVGAGI. Here the CDR3 reads CASSPPDSDQPQHF. The DNA for the CDR3 is TGTGCCAGCAGTCCGCCGGACTCGGATCAGCCCCAGCATTTT.

The chain employs TRBV19 and TRBJ1-2, with 8 nucleotides matching TRBD1. Germline lookup yields CDR1 LNHDA and CDR2 SQIVND (reference sequence). V dropped 5 bases and J dropped 4; count of bases not matched to a gene: 6. This CDR3 comprises 14 residues. Here the CDR3 reads CASSPQGAVYGYTF. In DNA, the CDR3 is TGTGCCAGTAGTCCCCAGGGGGCAGTCTATGGCTACACCTTC.

The chain combines TRBV7-9 with TRBJ1-1; D possibly corresponds to TRBD1 (5 bases). The germline V gene encodes CDR1 SEHNR and CDR2 FQNEAQ (reference sequence). V was shortened by 2 bases and J by 2 bases, with 9 bases between the two germline ends. The CDR3 consists of 14 residues. In DNA form, the CDR3 reads TGTGCCAGCAGCTTACAGGGATTTAACACTGAAGCTTTCTTT. It encodes CASSLQGFNTEAFF.

The chain couples TRBV4-3 to TRBJ1-5; D gene unclear. The CDR3 extends over 14 amino acids. V was shortened by 0 bases and J by 4 bases, with 7 bases between the two germline ends. Germline assignment: CDR1 LGHNA and CDR2 YSLEER. CDR3 sequence: CASSQDWENQPQHF. The DNA of the CDR3 is TGCGCCAGCAGCCAAGATTGGGAGAATCAGCCCCAGCATTTT.

J is TRBJ1-5 and V is TRBV15; the D gene is possibly TRBD1 (5 bases). Germline V gene sequence: CDR1 LNHNV, CDR2 YYDKDF (reference sequence). The CDR3 length is 15 residues. V was trimmed by 1 base and J by 7 bases, leaving 14 bases between them. DNA of the CDR3: TGTGCCACCAGCAGAGGGTTAGGGGTTGGGCAGCCCCAGCATTTT. Protein product: CATSRGLGVGQPQHF.

This chain joins TRBV19 and TRBJ1-2; the D is unclear. Trimming shortened V by 0 bases and J by 8 bases, and 16 bases separated the two germline ends. Germline V CDR1 and CDR2: LNHDA, SQIVND (reference sequence). The CDR3 sequence is 15 residues long. CDR3 in DNA: TGTGCCAGTAGTATAGATCTAGAGGGTTTTAACGGCTACACCTTC. Protein: CASSIDLEGFNGYTF.

This clone was found a few times. J is TRBJ1-1 and V is TRBV30; TRBD1 might be the D (5 bases). In germline, CDR1 is GTSNPN, CDR2 SVGIG (reference sequence). The CDR3 covers 14 residues. V was pared by 0 bases and J by 4 bases, with 12 bases between. The CDR3 DNA reads as TGTGCCTGGAGTGTAGGGGCTTTGGGCACTGAAGCTTTCTTT. Encoded protein: CAWSVGALGTEAFF.

The chain recombines TRBV7-9 with TRBJ1-1, with 7 bases aligning to TRBD1. Germline V gene data show CDR1 as SEHNR and CDR2 as FQNEAQ (reference sequence). The CDR3 totals 15 residues. V trimming: 1 base; J trimming: 0 bases; junction bases outside the gene matches: 2. CDR3 amino acids: CASSLEGTVNTEAFF. The CDR3 coding sequence is TGTGCCAGCAGCTTAGAAGGGACAGTGAACACTGAAGCTTTCTTT.

This clone occurred once. The gene calls are TRBV11-3 and TRBJ1-3, with 8 bases matching TRBD1. CDR3 length equals 16 residues. V dropped 5 bases and J dropped 2; count of bases not matched to a gene: 8. CDR1 is SGHNT, CDR2 YENEEA, per germline. The CDR3 nucleotides read TGTGCCAGCAGCAGGGCGGGACAGGAAGCTGGAAACACCATATATTTT. It codes for CASSRAGQEAGNTIYF.

The rearrangement joins TRBV19 to TRBJ2-7; possibly TRBD1 for D (6 bases). Trimming removed 6 bases at V and 2 bases at J, with 11 bases between. The CDR3 extends over 13 amino acids. The germline gives CDR1 LNHDA, CDR2 SQIVND (reference sequence). The CDR3 coding sequence is TGTGCCAGTAGGAACACAGGGACCTACGAGCAGTACTTC. Translated: CASRNTGTYEQYF.

The chain is built from TRBV4-3 and TRBJ2-1; 8 bases agree with TRBD2. With V trimmed by 0 bases and J by 7 bases, 11 bases remained unmatched. The germline V gene has CDR1 LGHNA and CDR2 YSLEER. The CDR3 has 17 amino acids. The CDR3 sequence is CASSQDQISGINNEQFF. Here the CDR3 DNA reads TGCGCCAGCAGCCAAGATCAAATTAGCGGGATCAATAATGAGCAGTTCTTC.

The chain joins TRBV18 to TRBJ2-7, with TRBD1 matching 12 bases. Germline V gene lookup returns CDR1 KGHSH and CDR2 LQKENI. The length of the CDR3 is 14 residues. The V segment lost 8 bases and the J segment 5 bases; nucleotides outside the gene matches: 7. The CDR3: CASASGQGANEQYF. CDR3 sequence (DNA): TGTGCCAGCGCATCGGGACAGGGGGCCAACGAGCAGTACTTC. The whole variable domain, filled in from reference TRBV18 and TRBJ2-7, reads NAGVMQNPRHLVRRRGQEARLRCSPMKGHSHVYWYRQLPEEGLKFMVYLQKENIIDESGMPKERFSAEFPKEGPSILRIQQVVRGDSAAYFCASASGQGANEQYFGPGTRLTVT.

V is TRBV14 and J is TRBJ2-7; D might be TRBD2 (5 bases). The CDR3 loop spans 13 amino acids. Germline V gene data show CDR1 as SGHDN and CDR2 as FVKESK. The germline V and J ends were trimmed by 1 base and 4 bases, with 8 bases remaining between them. DNA for the CDR3: TGTGCCAGCAGCCAAGGGAGGAGATACGAGCAGTACTTC. Translating gives CASSQGRRYEQYF. Full variable domain (rest looked up from reference TRBV14 and TRBJ2-7): EAGVTQFPSHSVIEKGQTVTLRCDPISGHDNLYWYRRVMGKEIKFLLHFVKESKQDESGMPNNRFLAERTGGTYSTLKVQPAELEDSGVYFCASSQGRRYEQYFGPGTRLTVT.

The V and J genes are TRBV4-3 and TRBJ1-5, with 7 bases fitting TRBD1. CDR3 length equals 16 residues. Germline CDR1 reads LGHNA; CDR2 reads YSLEER. V trimming: 0 bases; J trimming: 5 bases; junction bases outside the gene matches: 7. Here the CDR3 DNA reads TGCGCCAGCAGCCAAGACTTAGGGACAGATTATCAGCCCCAGCATTTT. Protein product: CASSQDLGTDYQPQHF.

The V and J genes are TRBV21-1 and TRBJ1-5. TRBV21-1 represents a pseudogene. This CDR3 is built from 12 residues. The DNA for the CDR3 is TGTGCCAGCAGCAGCCGGGGGAGGCCCCAGCATTTT. Amino acids: CASSSRGRPQHF.